Listed below are T cell receptor beta chains from one sample, sequenced in a study of tumor-infiltrating lymphocytes in localized non-small cell lung cancer. Only in-frame clones appear in the TCRdb table, and some are missing; sequencing was by immunoSEQ multiplex PCR. The sample consists of approximately 16,000 clones, 35% to 55% of them appearing once. What was sequenced was lung tumor tissue. The receptors here all came from a human donor with non-small cell lung cancer. CDR3s include the opening cysteine and the closing phenylalanine or tryptophan. D genes are given only for firm matches. The listing skips clone size in some rows; elsewhere it reads once, few, many or a size class.

J | size | D | V | DNA | CDR3
TRBJ2-5 | once | . | TRBV9 | TGTGCCAGCAGCACCGGGACTTCGGTTGGGGAGACCCAGTACTTC | CASSTGTSVGETQYF
TRBJ2-7 | . | . | TRBV27 | TGTGCCAGCAGTTTAAGAGAGGGATCCTACGAGCAGTACTTC | CASSLREGSYEQYF
TRBJ1-4 | . | . | TRBV28 | TGTGCCAGCAGTTTATCAGGGTTCAGTGAAAAACTGTTTTTT | CASSLSGFSEKLFF
TRBJ1-6 | . | . | TRBV7-2 | TGTGCCAGCAGCTTAGCGGCAGAGCCTTATTCACCCCTCCACTTT | CASSLAAEPYSPLHF
TRBJ1-6 | . | . | TRBV6-5 | TGTGCCAGCAGTTACTCGGAAAGGCCGTTGGCACCCCTCCACTTT | CASSYSERPLAPLHF
TRBJ1-1 | few | . | TRBV2 | TGTGCCAGCAGAAAAGAGGGGGGTAGGACTGAAGCTTTCTTT | CASRKEGGRTEAFF
TRBJ2-1 | . | . | TRBV29-1 | TGCAGCGCCTCAGGGGTCTCCTACAATGAGCAGTTCTTC | CSASGVSYNEQFF
TRBJ2-2 | once | . | TRBV19 | TGTGCCAGTACCACGGGCCGATTCACCGGGGAGCTGTTTTTT | CASTTGRFTGELFF
TRBJ2-7 | . | TRBD1 | TRBV6-9 | TGTGCCAGCAGTGAAGTAGGGGGCGGGCCGTACGAGCAGTACTTC | CASSEVGGGPYEQYF
TRBJ2-7 | . | . | TRBV4-1 | TGCGCCAGCAGCCTCCATGCGGGTGGGGGTAGTACCTACGAGCAGTACTTC | CASSLHAGGGSTYEQYF
TRBJ2-7 | . | TRBD2 | TRBV28 | TGTGCCAGCAGCGCCCCGGGACTAGGATCCTACGAGCAGTACTTC | CASSAPGLGSYEQYF
TRBJ2-1 | few | . | TRBV6-4 | TGTGCCAGCAGTGACAGTTACAATGAGCAGTTCTTC | CASSDSYNEQFF
TRBJ2-3 | . | TRBD2 | TRBV6-4 | TGTGCCAGCAGTGACTCGACTAGCGGGGGAGATACGCAGTATTTT | CASSDSTSGGDTQYF
TRBJ1-4 | many | . | TRBV14 | TGTGCCAGCAGCCCCCTTGGGGGGGCAACTAATGAAAAACTGTTTTTT | CASSPLGGATNEKLFF
TRBJ2-5 | . | . | TRBV2 | TGTGCCAGCAGCGCTGCGTATTCGAGCCTCGGAGAGACCCAGTACTTC | CASSAAYSSLGETQYF
TRBJ1-2 | . | . | TRBV10-3 | TGTGCCATCAGTGAGTCTGGCCTTCGCAAGGGCTACACCTTC | CAISESGLRKGYTF
TRBJ1-5 | . | TRBD1 | TRBV7-9 | TGTGCCAGCAGCTTAGGGACAGGGAATTCGCCCCAGCATTTT | CASSLGTGNSPQHF
TRBJ2-5 | . | TRBD1 | TRBV6-5 | TGTGCCAGCACCCAAGGGGGCGAGACCCAGTACTTC | CASTQGGETQYF
TRBJ1-4 | few | TRBD1 | TRBV4-3 | TGCGCCAGCAGCTCCCGGGACAGGGGGCTCGAAAAACTGTTTTTT | CASSSRDRGLEKLFF
TRBJ2-7 | . | . | TRBV11-2 | TGTGCCAGCAGCTTAGAAAACGACCTTGGCGAGCAGTACTTC | CASSLENDLGEQYF
TRBJ2-1 | . | TRBD1 | TRBV7-9 | TGTGCCAGCAGCTTAGCGTATGGGCAGGGGGCGAACAATGAGCAGTTCTTC | CASSLAYGQGANNEQFF
TRBJ2-6 | . | . | TRBV19 | TGTGCCAGTTTATTACAGGGAACTGGGGCCAACGTCCTGACTTTC | CASLLQGTGANVLTF
TRBJ1-4 | . | TRBD1 | TRBV6-6 | TGTGCCAGCATGACAGGGGCCGCAACTAATGAAAAACTGTTTTTT | CASMTGAATNEKLFF
TRBJ2-2 | . | . | TRBV7-2 | TGTGCCAGCAGCTCCATTGGCGGGTCCGGGGAGCTGTTTTTT | CASSSIGGSGELFF
TRBJ2-3 | . | TRBD2 | TRBV5-1 | TGCGCCAGCAGCTTGCAGCGGGGTAGCACAGATACGCAGTATTTT | CASSLQRGSTDTQYF
TRBJ1-5 | . | . | TRBV18 | TGTGCCAGCTCACCCTCGGGAGGAACTTGGGGACCCCAGCATTTT | CASSPSGGTWGPQHF
TRBJ1-1 | . | TRBD1 | TRBV10-3 | TGTGCCATCAGGGGACAGGCGAACACTGAAGCTTTCTTT | CAIRGQANTEAFF
TRBJ1-2 | few | . | TRBV21-1 | TGTGCCAGCAGCCACGCATCCTATGGCTACACCTTC | CASSHASYGYTF
TRBJ2-5 | . | TRBD1 | TRBV5-1 | TGCGCCAGCAGCTTGCTTACAGGGGGAGGTCGGGAGACCCAGTACTTC | CASSLLTGGGRETQYF
TRBJ1-3 | . | . | TRBV7-3 | TGTGCCAGCACCGGGAGGGGGTCTGGAAACACCATATATTTT | CASTGRGSGNTIYF
TRBJ1-6 | few | . | TRBV9 | TGTGCCAGCAGCGCTCAGGTGTATAATTCACCCCTCCACTTT | CASSAQVYNSPLHF
TRBJ2-7 | . | . | TRBV4-2 | TGTGCCAGCAGCTCCATTAGGGCCCAGCAGTACTTC | CASSSIRAQQYF
TRBJ2-7 | . | . | TRBV6-4 | TGTGCCAGCAGTGACTCGGCGTATTCCGAGCAGTACTTC | CASSDSAYSEQYF
TRBJ1-1 | . | TRBD1 | TRBV7-9 | TGTGCCAGCAGCTCACGGACAGGTATGGGCACTGAAGCTTTCTTT | CASSSRTGMGTEAFF
TRBJ2-7 | . | . | TRBV7-2 | TGTGCCAGCAGCTTTACCGGGACTCCCTCCTACGAGCAGTACTTC | CASSFTGTPSYEQYF
TRBJ2-1 | . | . | TRBV29-1 | TGCAGCGTTGGCACGTACAATGAGCAGTTCTTC | CSVGTYNEQFF
TRBJ2-5 | . | . | TRBV4-3 | TGCGCCAGCAGCCCCCCGCTACCGGAGACCCAGTACTTC | CASSPPLPETQYF
TRBJ1-2 | . | . | TRBV7-8 | TGTGCCAGCCACGCAAGGGATGAAAACTATGGCTACACCTTC | CASHARDENYGYTF
TRBJ1-6 | . | . | TRBV4-2 | TGTGCCAGCAGCCCCGAGAGCTCCTATAATTCACCCCTCCACTTT | CASSPESSYNSPLHF
TRBJ1-5 | . | . | TRBV2 | TGTGCCAGCGATCCAGGGGTCGATCAGCCCCAGCATTTT | CASDPGVDQPQHF
TRBJ1-5 | . | TRBD1 | TRBV30 | TGTGCCTGGAGTGGGACAGGCGGGGGTCAGCCCCAGCATTTT | CAWSGTGGGQPQHF
TRBJ1-3 | few | . | TRBV29-1 | TGCAGCGTTGAAGGAGGGTTCTCTGGAAACACCATATATTTT | CSVEGGFSGNTIYF
TRBJ2-1 | few | TRBD2 | TRBV28 | TGTGCCAGCAGTTCTCCACGGACTAGCGGGGGAGATAGCTCCTACAATGAGCAGTTCTTC | CASSSPRTSGGDSSYNEQFF
TRBJ2-7 | few | . | TRBV6-1 | TGTGCCAGCAGTGTTGACTACTACCGCGAGCAGTACTTC | CASSVDYYREQYF
TRBJ2-7 | . | . | TRBV27 | TGTGCCAGCAACCCCACAGGACGGAGCCTCTCCTACGAGCAGTACTTC | CASNPTGRSLSYEQYF
TRBJ2-5 | few | TRBD2 | TRBV2 | TGTGCCAGCAGTTGGCGGGGGGGCGTACAAGAGACCCAGTACTTC | CASSWRGGVQETQYF
TRBJ1-6 | few | . | TRBV15 | TGTGCCACCAGCACAGTCGCCCTGCAGGGGAGGAGGTCACCCCTCCACTTT | CATSTVALQGRRSPLHF
TRBJ2-7 | . | TRBD1 | TRBV27 | TGTGCCAGCAGAGGGACAGGGGGGCTGGGGCAGTACTTC | CASRGTGGLGQYF
TRBJ1-1 | . | . | TRBV30 | TGTGCCTGGAGAGGAAGGGGGGGTCATAACACTGAAGCTTTCTTT | CAWRGRGGHNTEAFF
TRBJ2-7 | . | . | TRBV14 | TGTGCCAGCAGCCAAGGGGGTGGGTCTCAGCAGTACTTC | CASSQGGGSQQYF
TRBJ2-1 | . | TRBD2 | TRBV28 | TGTGCCAGCAGTGGGGGTTATCTAGCGGGGGGCCGGGATGAGCAGTTCTTC | CASSGGYLAGGRDEQFF
TRBJ1-1 | . | . | TRBV5-1 | TGCGCCAGCAGCAGGGAACAGCAGAACACTGAAGCTTTCTTT | CASSREQQNTEAFF